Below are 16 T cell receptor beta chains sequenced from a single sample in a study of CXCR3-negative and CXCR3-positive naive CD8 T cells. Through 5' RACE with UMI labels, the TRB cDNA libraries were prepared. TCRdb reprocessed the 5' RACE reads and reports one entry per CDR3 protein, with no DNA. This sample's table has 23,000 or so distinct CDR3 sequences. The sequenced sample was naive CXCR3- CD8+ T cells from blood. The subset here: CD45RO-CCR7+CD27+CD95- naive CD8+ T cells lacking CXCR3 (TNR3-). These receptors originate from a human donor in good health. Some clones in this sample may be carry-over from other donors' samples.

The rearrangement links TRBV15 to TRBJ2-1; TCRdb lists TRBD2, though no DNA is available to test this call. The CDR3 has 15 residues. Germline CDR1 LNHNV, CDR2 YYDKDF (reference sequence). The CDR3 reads CATSGLAGDYNEQFF.

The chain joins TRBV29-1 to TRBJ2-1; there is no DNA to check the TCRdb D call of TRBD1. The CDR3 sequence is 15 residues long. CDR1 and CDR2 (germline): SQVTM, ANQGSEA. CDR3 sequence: CSGGQGAPLFNEQFF.

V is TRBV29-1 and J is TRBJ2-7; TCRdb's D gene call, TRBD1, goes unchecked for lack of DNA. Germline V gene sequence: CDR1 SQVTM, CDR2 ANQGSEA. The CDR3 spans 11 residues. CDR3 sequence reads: CSVVGPDEQYF.

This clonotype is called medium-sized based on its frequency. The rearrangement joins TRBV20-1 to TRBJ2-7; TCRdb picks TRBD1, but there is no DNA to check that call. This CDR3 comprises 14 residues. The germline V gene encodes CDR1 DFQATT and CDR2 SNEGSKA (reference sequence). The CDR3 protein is CSARGQGQYYEQYF.

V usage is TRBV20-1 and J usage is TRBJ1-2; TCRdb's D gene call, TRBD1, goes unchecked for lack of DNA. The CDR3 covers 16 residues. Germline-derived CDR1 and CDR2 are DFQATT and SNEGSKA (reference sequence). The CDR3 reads CSARAGTGRTFPGYTF.

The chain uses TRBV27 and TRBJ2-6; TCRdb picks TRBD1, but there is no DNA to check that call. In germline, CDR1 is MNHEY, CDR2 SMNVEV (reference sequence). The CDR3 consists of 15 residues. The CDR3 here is CASRNTGNGANVLTF.

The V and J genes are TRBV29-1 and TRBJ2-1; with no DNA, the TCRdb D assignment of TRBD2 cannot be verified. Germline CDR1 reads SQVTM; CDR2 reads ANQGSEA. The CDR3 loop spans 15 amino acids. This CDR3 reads CSVEVRGRVDNEQFF.

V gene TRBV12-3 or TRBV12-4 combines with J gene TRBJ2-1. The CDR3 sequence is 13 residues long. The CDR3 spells CASSLRGSNEQFF.

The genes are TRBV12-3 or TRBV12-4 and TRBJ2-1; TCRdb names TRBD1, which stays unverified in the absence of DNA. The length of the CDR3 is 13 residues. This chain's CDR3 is CAGRQGGYNEQFF.

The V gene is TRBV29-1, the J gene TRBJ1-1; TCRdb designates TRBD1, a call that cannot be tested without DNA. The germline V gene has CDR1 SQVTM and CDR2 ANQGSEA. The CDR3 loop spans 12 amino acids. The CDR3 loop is CSVYQGNTEAFF.

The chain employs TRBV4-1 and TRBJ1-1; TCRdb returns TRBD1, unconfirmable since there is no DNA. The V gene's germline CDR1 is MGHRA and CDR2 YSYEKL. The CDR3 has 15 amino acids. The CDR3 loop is CASSFRTGLNTEAFF.

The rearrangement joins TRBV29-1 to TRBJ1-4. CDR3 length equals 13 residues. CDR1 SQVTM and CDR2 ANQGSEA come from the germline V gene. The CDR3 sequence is CSVVGLDNEKLFF.

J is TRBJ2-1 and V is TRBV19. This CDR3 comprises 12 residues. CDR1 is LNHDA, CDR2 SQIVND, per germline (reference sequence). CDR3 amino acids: CASSPNLLEQFF.

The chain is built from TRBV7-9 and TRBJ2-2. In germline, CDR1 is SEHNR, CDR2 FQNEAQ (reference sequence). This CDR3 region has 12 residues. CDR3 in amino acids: CASSGATGELFF.

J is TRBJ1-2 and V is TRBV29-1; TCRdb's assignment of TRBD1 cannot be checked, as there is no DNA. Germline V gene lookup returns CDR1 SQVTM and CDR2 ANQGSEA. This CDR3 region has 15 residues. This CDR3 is CSVAGTGELDYGYTF. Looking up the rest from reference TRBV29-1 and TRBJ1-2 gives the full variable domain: SAVISQKPSRDICQRGTSLTIQCQVDSQVTMMFWYRQQPGQSLTLIATANQGSEATYESGFVIDKFPISRPNLTFSTLTVSNMSPEDSSIYLCSVAGTGELDYGYTFGSGTRLTVV.

The CDR3 reads CSVDKLLGGQETQYF. The rearrangement uses TRBV29-1 and TRBJ2-5; the D gene TCRdb calls, TRBD1, cannot be checked with no DNA. The CDR3 length is 15 residues. Germline CDR1 reads SQVTM; CDR2 reads ANQGSEA. The full variable domain, in which reference TRBV29-1 and TRBJ2-5 provide the parts outside the CDR3, is SAVISQKPSRDICQRGTSLTIQCQVDSQVTMMFWYRQQPGQSLTLIATANQGSEATYESGFVIDKFPISRPNLTFSTLTVSNMSPEDSSIYLCSVDKLLGGQETQYFGPGTRLLVL.